This T cell receptor (beta chain) was identified in a study of blood T cell repertoires in COVID-19. Study-wide context: Nucleic acid was either cDNA or gDNA, and it came from T cells, B-cell-depleted T cells, or PBMCs.

In this sample, this clone turned up a few times. Sequencing was performed with immunoSEQ multiplex PCR; in TCRdb, only in-frame clones are kept and a portion is missing. The sample includes around 41,000 clones, around nine tenths seen only once; the top ten take around 4.6%. V trimming: 2 bases; J trimming: 6 bases; junction bases outside the gene matches: 7. The V gene's germline CDR1 is SGHTS and CDR2 YDEGEE. This CDR3 is 14 amino acids long. The sequencing input was peripheral blood. The chain joins TRBV5-8 to TRBJ2-7; 8 bases align to TRBD2. The TCR comes from a human donor in a cohort sampled during active COVID-19. CDR3 sequence reads: CASSLSGTRLEQYF. For the CDR3, the DNA is TGTGCCAGCAGCTTATCTGGGACTAGACTCGAGCAGTACTTC.